This T cell receptor (beta chain) was sequenced for a study of human T cells and chemical hapten exposure. Unmatched junction bases numbered 2, after V lost 4 bases and J lost 2 bases. Germline V gives CDR1 SQVTM, CDR2 ANQGSEA. There are 13 residues in the CDR3. The time point: patch test 3, about 24 weeks after DPC sensitization. Treatment defined: therapeutic diphenylcyclopropenone sensitization with weekly scalp DPC. Unfractionated whole blood was the source from which total RNA was extracted. TCRdb re-called the RACE reads with MiXCR, one entry per CDR3 protein. Of 82,000 or so distinct CDR3 sequences listed, roughly 13% are singletons.

This specimen was whole blood, taken in connection with sensitization to the hapten diphenylcyclopropenone (DPC). The chain employs TRBV29-1 and TRBJ2-1; 7 positions match TRBD2. The clonotype originates from a woman aged 45-65 years with alopecia areata. Some clones in this sample may be carry-over from other donors' samples. In DNA form, the CDR3 reads TGCAGCGTTGGAGGACTAGCCTACAATGAGCAGTTCTTC. Its translation: CSVGGLAYNEQFF.